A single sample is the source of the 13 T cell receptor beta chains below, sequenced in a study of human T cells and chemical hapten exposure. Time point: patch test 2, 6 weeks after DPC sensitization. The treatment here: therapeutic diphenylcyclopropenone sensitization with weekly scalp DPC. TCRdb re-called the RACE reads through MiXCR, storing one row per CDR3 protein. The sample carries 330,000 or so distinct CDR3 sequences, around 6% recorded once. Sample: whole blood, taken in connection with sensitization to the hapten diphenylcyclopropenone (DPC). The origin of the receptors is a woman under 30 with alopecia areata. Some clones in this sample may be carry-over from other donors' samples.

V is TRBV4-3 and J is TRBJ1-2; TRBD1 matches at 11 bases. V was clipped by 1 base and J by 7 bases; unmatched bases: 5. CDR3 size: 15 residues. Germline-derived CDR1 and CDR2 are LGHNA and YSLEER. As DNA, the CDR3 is TGCGCCAGCAGCCAAGGTGGACAGGGGGCTCTTGGCTACACCTTC. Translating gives CASSQGGQGALGYTF.

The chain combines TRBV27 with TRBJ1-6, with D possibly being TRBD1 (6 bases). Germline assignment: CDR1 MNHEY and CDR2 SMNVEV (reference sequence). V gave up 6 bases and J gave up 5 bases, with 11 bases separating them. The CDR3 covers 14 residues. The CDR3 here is CASRDRTNNSPLHF. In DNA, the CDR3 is TGTGCCAGCAGAGACAGGACCAATAATTCACCCCTCCACTTT.

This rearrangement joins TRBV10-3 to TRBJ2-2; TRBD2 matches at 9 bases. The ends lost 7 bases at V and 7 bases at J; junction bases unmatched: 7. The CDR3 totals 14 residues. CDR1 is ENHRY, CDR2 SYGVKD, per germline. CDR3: CAIMASGEDGELFF. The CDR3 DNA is TGTGCCATCATGGCTAGCGGGGAGGACGGGGAGCTGTTTTTT.

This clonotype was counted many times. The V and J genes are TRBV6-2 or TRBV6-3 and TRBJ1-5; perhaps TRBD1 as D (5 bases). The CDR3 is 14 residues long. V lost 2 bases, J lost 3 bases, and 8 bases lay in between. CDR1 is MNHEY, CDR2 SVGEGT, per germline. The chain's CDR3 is CASSYEGINQPQHF. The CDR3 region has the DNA TGTGCCAGCAGTTACGAGGGGATCAATCAGCCCCAGCATTTT.

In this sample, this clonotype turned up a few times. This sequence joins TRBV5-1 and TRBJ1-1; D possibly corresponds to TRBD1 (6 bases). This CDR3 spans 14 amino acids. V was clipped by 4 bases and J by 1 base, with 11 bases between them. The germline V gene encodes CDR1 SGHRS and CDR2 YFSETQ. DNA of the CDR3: TGCGCCAGCAGCCGGCAGGGACAGAACACTGAAGCTTTCTTT. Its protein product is CASSRQGQNTEAFF.

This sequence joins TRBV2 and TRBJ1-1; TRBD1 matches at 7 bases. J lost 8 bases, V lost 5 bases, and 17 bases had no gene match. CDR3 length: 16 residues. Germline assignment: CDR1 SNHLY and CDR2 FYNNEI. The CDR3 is CASSNTLRPGTAEAFF. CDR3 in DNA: TGTGCCAGCAGTAATACTCTACGTCCCGGGACAGCAGAAGCTTTCTTT.

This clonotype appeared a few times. The DNA for the CDR3 is TGTGCCCACCGGACAGGAAACACCATATATTTT. Translation gives CAHRTGNTIYF. The V and J genes are TRBV7-9 and TRBJ1-3; a weak D match, TRBD1 (5 bases). Germline lookup yields CDR1 SEHNR and CDR2 FQNEAQ (reference sequence). The CDR3 sequence is 11 residues long. Trimming left V 11 bases short and J 4 bases short, with 9 bases between.

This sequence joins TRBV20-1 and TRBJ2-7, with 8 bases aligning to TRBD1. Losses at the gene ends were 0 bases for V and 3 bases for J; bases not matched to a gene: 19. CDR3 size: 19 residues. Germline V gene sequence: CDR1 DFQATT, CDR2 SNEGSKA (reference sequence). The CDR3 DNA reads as TGCAGTGCTAGAGACGACTTACAAGGGGACAGGACGCCGAACTACGAGCAGTACTTC. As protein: CSARDDLQGDRTPNYEQYF.

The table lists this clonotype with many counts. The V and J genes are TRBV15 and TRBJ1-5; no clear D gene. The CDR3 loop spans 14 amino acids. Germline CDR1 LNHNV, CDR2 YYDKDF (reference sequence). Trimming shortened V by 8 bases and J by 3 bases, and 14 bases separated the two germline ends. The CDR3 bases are TGTGCCACCCGCGGCGAGGGAAACAATCAGCCCCAGCATTTT. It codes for CATRGEGNNQPQHF. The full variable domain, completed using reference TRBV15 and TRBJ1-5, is DAMVIQNPRYQVTQFGKPVTLSCSQTLNHNVMYWYQQKSSQAPKLLFHYYDKDFNNEADTPDNFQSRRPNTSFCFLDIRSPGLGDTAMYLCATRGEGNNQPQHFGDGTRLSIL.

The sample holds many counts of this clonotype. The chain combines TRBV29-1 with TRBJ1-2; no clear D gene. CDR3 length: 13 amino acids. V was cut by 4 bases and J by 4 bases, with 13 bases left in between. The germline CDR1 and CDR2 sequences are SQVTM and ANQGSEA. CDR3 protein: CSVGADAGYGYTF. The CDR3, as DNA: TGCAGCGTTGGGGCGGACGCCGGCTATGGCTACACCTTC.

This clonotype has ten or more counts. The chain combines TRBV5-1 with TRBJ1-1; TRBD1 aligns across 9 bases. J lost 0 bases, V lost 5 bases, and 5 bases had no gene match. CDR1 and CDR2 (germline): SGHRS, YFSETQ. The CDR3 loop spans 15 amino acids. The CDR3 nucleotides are TGCGCCAGCAGGTCCGGACAGGGGATGAACACTGAAGCTTTCTTT. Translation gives CASRSGQGMNTEAFF.

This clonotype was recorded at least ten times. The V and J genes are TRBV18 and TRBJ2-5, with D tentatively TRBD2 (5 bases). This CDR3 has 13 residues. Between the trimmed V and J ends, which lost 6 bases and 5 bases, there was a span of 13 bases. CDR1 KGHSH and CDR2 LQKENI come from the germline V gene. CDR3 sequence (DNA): TGTGCCAGCTCTCCTGGACTCGGCGAGACCCAGTACTTC. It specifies CASSPGLGETQYF.

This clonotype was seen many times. The CDR3 loop reads CATSEYQGQPQHF. In DNA, the CDR3 is TGTGCCACCAGTGAGTATCAGGGCCAGCCCCAGCATTTT. The rearrangement links TRBV24-1 to TRBJ1-5, with D possibly matching TRBD1 (5 bases). The CDR3 contains 13 residues. Germline CDR1 and CDR2: KGHDR and SFDVKD. V was trimmed by 4 bases and J by 7 bases, leaving 10 bases between them.